This TCR beta chain was found in a study of blood T cells in healthy people across ages. Overall study findings and caveats: Donor CMV status, an unknown factor, possibly confounded changes in expanded clonotypes. Bulk PBMC profiling left naive and antigen-experienced comparisons inconclusive.

Through a sample-barcoded 5' primer and a J-beta primer mix, a second PCR was run for about 7 to 12 cycles. TCRdb ran MiXCR on the 5' RACE reads and lists one entry per CDR3 protein. The sample records 800,000 to 950,000 distinct CDR3 sequences, roughly 29% being singletons. On this clonotype: The target antigen is unknown.

The V gene's germline CDR1 is MDHEN and CDR2 SYDVKM. CDR3 length: 13 amino acids. V was trimmed by 6 bases and J by 6 bases, leaving 14 bases between them. The same sample was also studied in work on T cells of mothers and their children.

This chain connects TRBV28 to TRBJ1-1, with no clear D. This sequence originates from a woman aged 40-49 years in good health. Sample: blood. In DNA, the CDR3 is TGTGCCAGCAGCCCCCTAGTCCTACCTGAAGCTTTCTTT. Amino acid sequence: CASSPLVLPEAFF.